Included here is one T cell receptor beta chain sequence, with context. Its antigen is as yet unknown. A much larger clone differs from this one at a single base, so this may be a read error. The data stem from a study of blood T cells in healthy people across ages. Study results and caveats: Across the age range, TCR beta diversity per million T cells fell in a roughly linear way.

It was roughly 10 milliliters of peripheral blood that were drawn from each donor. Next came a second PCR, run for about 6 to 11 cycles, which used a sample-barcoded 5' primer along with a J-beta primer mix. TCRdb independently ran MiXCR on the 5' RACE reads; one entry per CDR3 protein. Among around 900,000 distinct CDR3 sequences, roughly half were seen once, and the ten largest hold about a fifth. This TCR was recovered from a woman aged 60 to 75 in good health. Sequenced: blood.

CDR3 nucleotides: TGCACCAGCAGCCCTATGGGGCGGACGGAACGTCATGAGCAGTTCTTC. Protein sequence: CTSSPMGRTERHEQFF. This rearrangement joins TRBV4-3 to TRBJ2-1, with TRBD1 as a possible D gene (5 bases). In germline, CDR1 is LGHNA, CDR2 YSLEER. There are 16 residues in the CDR3.